This TCR beta chain appears in the sequencing data of a study of T-cell reconstitution after alpha-beta-depleted transplantation in children. This clonotype was counted at least ten times. Its specificity is not known. Findings and caveats of the study: The authors attributed T-cell counts and diversity one year after transplant mostly to newly produced T cells. About two months after transplant, alpha-beta T cells reportedly came from several hundred expanded graft clones.

From germline, CDR1 is LGHNA and CDR2 YNFKEQ. Trimming pared 0 bases from V and 9 bases from J, leaving 15 bases between. This CDR3 contains 15 residues. Unique molecular identifiers were used in preparing the TCRbeta library. TCRdb used MiXCR to reprocess the PCR reads, holding one entry per CDR3 protein. Among about 340,000 distinct CDR3 sequences, under 20% were seen once, and the ten largest hold about 41%. The source is a male patient aged 2 to 9 who had a stem cell transplant for acute lymphoblastic leukemia, so the T cells may come from the graft donor. The gene calls are TRBV4-2 and TRBJ2-1; the D gene is possibly TRBD2 (6 bases). The sequencing used PBMCs, mostly from graft donor cells, collected 360 days after TCRalphabeta/CD19-depleted stem cell transplant. In nucleotides, the CDR3 is TGTGCCAGCAGCCAAGAACGGACTACTTATACTGAGCAGTTCTTC. This gives the protein CASSQERTTYTEQFF.